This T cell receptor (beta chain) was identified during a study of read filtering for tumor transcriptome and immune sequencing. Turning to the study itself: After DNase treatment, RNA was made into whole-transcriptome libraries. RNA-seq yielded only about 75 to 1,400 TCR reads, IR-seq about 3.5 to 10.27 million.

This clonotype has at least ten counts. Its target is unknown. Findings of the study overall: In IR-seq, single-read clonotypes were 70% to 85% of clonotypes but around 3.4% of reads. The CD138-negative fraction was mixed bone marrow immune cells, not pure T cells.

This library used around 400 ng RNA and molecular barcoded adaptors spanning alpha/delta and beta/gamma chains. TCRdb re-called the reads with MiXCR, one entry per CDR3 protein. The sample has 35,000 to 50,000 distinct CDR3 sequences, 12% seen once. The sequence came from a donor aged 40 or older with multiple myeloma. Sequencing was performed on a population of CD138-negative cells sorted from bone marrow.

DNA of the CDR3: TGTGTCGAAGGGGGCCGAGACAGCACCCAAGAGACCCAGTACTTC. This gives the protein CVEGGRDSTQETQYF. This rearrangement joins TRBV18 to TRBJ2-5, with TRBD1 matching 7 bases. This CDR3 has 15 amino acids. Germline CDR1 is KGHSH and CDR2 is LQKENI.